This TCR beta chain originates from a study of T cell responses to AZD1222 COVID-19 vaccine. Study background: Pooled in the analysis were second doses at about 4 or about 12 weeks. Study-level results: Vaccine-associated CD4 TCRs spanned spike, dominant at 160-218 and 743-854. It should be noted that donors were predominantly white British and more often female, and clonal diversity was possibly underestimated. All repertoire sampling was performed exclusively after the peak T cell response.

Looked up from germline, CDR1 is LNHDA and CDR2 is SQIVND (reference sequence). The V end lost 4 bases, the J end lost 1 base, and 16 bases lay between the germline ends. The CDR3 runs 16 residues. Sequenced by immunoSEQ multiplex PCR; TCRdb stores in-frame clones only, minus some. Among roughly 92,000 clones listed, 90% were seen once. In the case of this clone: The antigen is not known.

The starting material was peripheral blood, obtained on day 0 of AZD1222 vaccination. This clonotype was obtained from an adult in good health. The rearrangement links TRBV19 to TRBJ1-1; weak D call: TRBD1 (6 bases). Here the CDR3 reads CASSKTGQQPNTEAFF. The CDR3 region has the DNA TGTGCCAGTAGTAAGACGGGACAACAACCGAACACTGAAGCTTTCTTT.